This passage covers 11 T cell receptor beta chains from one sample sequenced in a study of PD-1 blockade in classical Hodgkin lymphoma. Stated time point: cycle 4 day 1 (C4D1), after less than 7 weeks of nivolumab. Each of the patients experienced relapse following autologous stem cell transplantation, and their brentuximab vedotin exposure differed. Assay used: immunoSEQ multiplex PCR; TCRdb lists only in-frame clones, some missing. The sample has roughly 40,000 clones, about three quarters seen once. Sequenced here: peripheral blood mononuclear cells (PBMCs), sampled before the fourth cycle of nivolumab. The receptors here all came from a human donor with classical Hodgkin lymphoma.

This CDR3 reads CASSLLSGGYEKLFF. CDR3 sequence (DNA): TGTGCCAGCAGCTTATTGTCTGGAGGTTACGAAAAACTGTTTTTT. The chain is built from TRBV11-2 and TRBJ1-4; D gene ambiguous. The CDR3 sequence is 15 residues long. The germline V gene encodes CDR1 SGHAT and CDR2 FQNNGV. Trimming shortened V by 2 bases and J by 8 bases, and 15 bases separated the two germline ends.

The CDR3 bases are TGTGCCAGCATGCTCCTTTCCTACGAGCAGTACTTC. Translating it yields CASMLLSYEQYF. The rearrangement joins TRBV2 to TRBJ2-7; D uncertain. The CDR3 covers 12 residues. V dropped 7 bases and J dropped 1 base, with 8 bases sitting between them. The germline V gene has CDR1 SNHLY and CDR2 FYNNEI.

DNA of the CDR3: TGTGCCAGCAGTTCGACAGGGTCGGGGGCCAACGTCCTGACTTTC. It encodes CASSSTGSGANVLTF. This chain joins TRBV6-6 and TRBJ2-6; 7 bases are shared with TRBD1. V lost 4 bases and J lost 4; bases outside the gene matches: 4. Germline V lookup: CDR1 MNHNY, CDR2 SVGAGI (reference sequence). The CDR3 covers 15 residues.

The chain has TRBV6-5 and TRBJ2-3; maybe TRBD2 (5 bases). V shed 4 bases and J shed 0 bases, with 14 bases lying between them. This CDR3 spans 16 amino acids. Germline V gene sequence: CDR1 MNHEY, CDR2 SVGAGI. CDR3 sequence reads: CASSFGMHSSTDTQYF. The CDR3 DNA sequence: TGTGCCAGCAGTTTCGGGATGCACTCTAGCACAGATACGCAGTATTTT.

In this sample, this clone turned up once. The rearrangement links TRBV19 to TRBJ1-1, with D hard to call. CDR3 length: 15 amino acids. Deletions cut 3 bases from V and 0 bases from J, with 11 bases between. The V gene's germline CDR1 is LNHDA and CDR2 SQIVND (reference sequence). Here the CDR3 DNA reads TGTGCCAGTAGTATTTCCTTGGCGGTGAACACTGAAGCTTTCTTT. The encoded protein is CASSISLAVNTEAFF.

V is TRBV29-1 and J is TRBJ2-7, with D possibly matching TRBD1 (6 bases). The CDR3 sequence is 16 residues long. V lost 7 bases and J 4 bases, leaving 26 bases between the germline ends. Germline CDR1 and CDR2: SQVTM and ANQGSEA. The CDR3 nucleotides are TGCAGCGGACGGGACACGTCAAAGAAAATTGTTTACGAGCAGTACTTC. Its translation is CSGRDTSKKIVYEQYF.

This chain links TRBV5-5 with TRBJ2-1; D not resolved. V was pared by 3 bases and J by 10 bases, with 8 bases between. This CDR3 is 11 amino acids long. Germline V lookup: CDR1 SGHKS, CDR2 YYEKEE (reference sequence). The CDR3 here is CASSYYQEQFF. The CDR3 DNA reads as TGTGCCAGCAGCTACTACCAAGAGCAGTTCTTC.

This sequence joins TRBV11-2 and TRBJ2-7, with D possibly TRBD2 on 5 matching bases. The CDR3 is 13 amino acids. Germline assignment: CDR1 SGHAT and CDR2 FQNNGV. Trimming removed 7 bases from V and 0 bases from J, with 10 bases in between. This CDR3 reads CASMRVNSYEQYF. The CDR3, as DNA: TGTGCCAGCATGCGGGTGAACTCCTACGAGCAGTACTTC.

The rearrangement joins TRBV5-5 to TRBJ1-2; unclear D gene. This CDR3 has 14 amino acids. V was cut by 1 base and J by 1 base, with 8 bases left in between. Germline CDR1 SGHKS, CDR2 YYEKEE (reference sequence). The CDR3 DNA sequence: TGTGCCAGCAGCTTGACAGTGTTTAACTATGGCTACACCTTC. This gives the protein CASSLTVFNYGYTF.

The rearrangement links TRBV9 to TRBJ2-7; the D gene is possibly TRBD1 (6 bases). This CDR3 has 14 amino acids. Between the trimmed V and J ends, which lost 2 bases and 5 bases, there was a span of 14 bases. The germline gives CDR1 SGDLS, CDR2 YYNGEE. The CDR3 nucleotides are TGTGCCAGCAGCGTTGACAGGTCCCGCCACGAGCAGTACTTC. Amino acid sequence: CASSVDRSRHEQYF.

The chain links TRBV7-6 to TRBJ1-4, with D unresolved. V was pared by 1 base and J by 8 bases, with 8 bases between. Per germline, CDR1 SGHVS and CDR2 FNYEAQ. The CDR3 extends over 13 amino acids. CDR3 nucleotide sequence: TGTGCCAGCAGCTTAGGGTCACAGGAAAAACTGTTTTTT. Translation: CASSLGSQEKLFF.